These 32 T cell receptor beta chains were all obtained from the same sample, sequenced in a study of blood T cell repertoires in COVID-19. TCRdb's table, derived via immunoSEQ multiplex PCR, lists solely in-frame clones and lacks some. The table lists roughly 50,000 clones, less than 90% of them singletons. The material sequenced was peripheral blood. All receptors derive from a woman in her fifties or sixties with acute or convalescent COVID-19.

CDR3 region: CASSQSGRQPQHF. For the CDR3, the DNA is TGTGCCAGCAGTCAATCTGGGAGACAGCCCCAGCATTTT. The chain recombines TRBV28 with TRBJ1-5, with D uncertain. The CDR3 consists of 13 residues. Per germline, CDR1 MDHEN and CDR2 SYDVKM. V lost 5 bases to trimming and J lost 7 bases, with 12 bases between them.

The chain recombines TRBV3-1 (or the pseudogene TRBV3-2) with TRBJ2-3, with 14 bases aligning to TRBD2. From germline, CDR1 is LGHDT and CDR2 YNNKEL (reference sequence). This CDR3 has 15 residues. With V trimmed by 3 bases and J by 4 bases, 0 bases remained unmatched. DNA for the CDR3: TGTGCCAGCAGCCAGACTAGCGGGGGGGCAGATACGCAGTATTTT. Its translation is CASSQTSGGADTQYF.

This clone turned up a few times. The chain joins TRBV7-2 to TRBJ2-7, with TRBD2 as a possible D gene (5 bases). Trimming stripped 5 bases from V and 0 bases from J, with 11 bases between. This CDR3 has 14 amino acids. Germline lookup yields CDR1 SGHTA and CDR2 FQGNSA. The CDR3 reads CASSPGGSSYEQYF. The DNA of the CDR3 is TGTGCCAGCAGCCCCGGAGGTAGCTCCTACGAGCAGTACTTC.

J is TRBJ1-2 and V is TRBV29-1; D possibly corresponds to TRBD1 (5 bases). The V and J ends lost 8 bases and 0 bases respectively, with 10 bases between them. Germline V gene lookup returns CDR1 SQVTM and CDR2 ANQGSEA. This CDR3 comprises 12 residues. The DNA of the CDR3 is TGCAGCTCCTCACAGGCTAACTATGGCTACACCTTC. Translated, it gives CSSSQANYGYTF.

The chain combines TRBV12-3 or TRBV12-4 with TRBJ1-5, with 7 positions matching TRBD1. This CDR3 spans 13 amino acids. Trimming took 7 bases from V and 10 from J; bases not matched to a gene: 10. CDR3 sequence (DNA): TGTGCCAGCACGGGGACAGCCGGGGGCCCCCAGCATTTT. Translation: CASTGTAGGPQHF.

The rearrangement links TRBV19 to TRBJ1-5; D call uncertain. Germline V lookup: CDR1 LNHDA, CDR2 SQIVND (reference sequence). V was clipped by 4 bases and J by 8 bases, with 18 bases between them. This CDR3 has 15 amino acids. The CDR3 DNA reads TGTGCCAGTAGTACCCGCGGGTTCGGAAATGAGCCCCAGCATTTT. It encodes CASSTRGFGNEPQHF.

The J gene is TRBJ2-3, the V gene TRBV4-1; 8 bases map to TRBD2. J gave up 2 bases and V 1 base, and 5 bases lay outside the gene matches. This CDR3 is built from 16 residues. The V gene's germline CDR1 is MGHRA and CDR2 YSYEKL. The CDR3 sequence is CASSQVGGAFTDTQYF. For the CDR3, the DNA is TGCGCCAGCAGCCAAGTCGGGGGGGCCTTCACAGATACGCAGTATTTT.

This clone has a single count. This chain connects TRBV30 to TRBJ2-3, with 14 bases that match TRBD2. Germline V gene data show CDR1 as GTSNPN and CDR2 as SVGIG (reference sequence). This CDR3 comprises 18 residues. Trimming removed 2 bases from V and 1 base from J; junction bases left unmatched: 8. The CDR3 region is CAWSRTSGGPFGTDTQYF. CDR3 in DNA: TGTGCCTGGAGTCGGACTAGCGGGGGGCCCTTTGGCACAGATACGCAGTATTTT.

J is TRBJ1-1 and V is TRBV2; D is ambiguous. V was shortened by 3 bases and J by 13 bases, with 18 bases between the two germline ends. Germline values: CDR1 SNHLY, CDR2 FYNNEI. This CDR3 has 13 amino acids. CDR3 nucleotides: TGTGCCAGCAGTGACAGCCTCTCAGGTGGTGTTTTCTTT. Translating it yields CASSDSLSGGVFF.

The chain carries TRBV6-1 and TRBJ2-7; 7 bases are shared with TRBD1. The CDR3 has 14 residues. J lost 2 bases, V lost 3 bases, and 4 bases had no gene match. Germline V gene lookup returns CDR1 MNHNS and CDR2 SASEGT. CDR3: CASSDPGTAYEQYF. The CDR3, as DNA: TGTGCCAGCAGTGACCCCGGGACAGCCTACGAGCAGTACTTC.

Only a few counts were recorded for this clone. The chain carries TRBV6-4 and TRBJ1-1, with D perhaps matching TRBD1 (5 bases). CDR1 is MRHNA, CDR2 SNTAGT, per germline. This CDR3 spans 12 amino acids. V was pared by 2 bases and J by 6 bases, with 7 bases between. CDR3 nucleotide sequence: TGTGCCAGCAGTGACGGGGCACCTGAAGCTTTCTTT. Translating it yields CASSDGAPEAFF.

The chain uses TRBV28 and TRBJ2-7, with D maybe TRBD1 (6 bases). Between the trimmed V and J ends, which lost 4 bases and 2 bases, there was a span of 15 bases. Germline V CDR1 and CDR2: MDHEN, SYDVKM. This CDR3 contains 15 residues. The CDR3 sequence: CASSSPGRGAYEQYF. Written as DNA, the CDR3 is TGTGCCAGCAGTTCCCCAGGCAGGGGAGCCTACGAGCAGTACTTC.

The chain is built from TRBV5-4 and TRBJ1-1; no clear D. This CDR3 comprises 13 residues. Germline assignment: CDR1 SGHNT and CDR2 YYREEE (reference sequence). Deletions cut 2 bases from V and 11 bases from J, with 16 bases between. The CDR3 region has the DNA TGTGCCAGCAGCTTCGACGGTCTAAGAGGGGCTTTCTTT. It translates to CASSFDGLRGAFF.

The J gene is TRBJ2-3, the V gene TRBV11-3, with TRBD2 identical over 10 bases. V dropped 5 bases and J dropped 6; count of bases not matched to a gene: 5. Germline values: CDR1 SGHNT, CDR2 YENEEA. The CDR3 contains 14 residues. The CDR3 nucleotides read TGTGCCAGCAGCAGCGGGACTAGCGCGGATACGCAGTATTTT. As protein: CASSSGTSADTQYF.

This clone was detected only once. The CDR3 protein is CAISGIERTGTGELFF. Written as DNA, the CDR3 is TGTGCCATCAGTGGGATAGAAAGGACAGGGACCGGGGAGCTGTTTTTT. The J gene is TRBJ2-2, the V gene TRBV10-3; TRBD1 agrees at 8 bases. This CDR3 is 16 amino acids long. The junction had 9 bases not matched to a gene; V was cut back by 4 bases and J by 5 bases. CDR1 is ENHRY and CDR2 is SYGVKD in the germline V gene.

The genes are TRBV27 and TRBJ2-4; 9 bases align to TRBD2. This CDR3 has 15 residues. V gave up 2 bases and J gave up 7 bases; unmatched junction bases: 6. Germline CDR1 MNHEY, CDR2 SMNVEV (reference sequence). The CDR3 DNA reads TGTGCCAGCAGTTTAAGGCTAGCGGGACATAACATTCAGTACTTC. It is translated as CASSLRLAGHNIQYF.

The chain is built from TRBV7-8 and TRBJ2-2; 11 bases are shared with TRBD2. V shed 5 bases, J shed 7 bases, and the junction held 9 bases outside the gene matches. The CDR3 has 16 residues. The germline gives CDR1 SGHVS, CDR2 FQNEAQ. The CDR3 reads CASSTHSGGANGELFF. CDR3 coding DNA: TGTGCCAGCAGCACCCATAGCGGGGGGGCTAACGGGGAGCTGTTTTTT.

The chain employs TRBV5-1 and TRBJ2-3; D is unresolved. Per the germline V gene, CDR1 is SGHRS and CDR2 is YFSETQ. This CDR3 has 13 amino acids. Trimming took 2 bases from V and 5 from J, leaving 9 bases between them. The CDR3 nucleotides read TGCGCCAGCAGCTTAATATCCCTAGATACGCAGTATTTT. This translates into CASSLISLDTQYF.

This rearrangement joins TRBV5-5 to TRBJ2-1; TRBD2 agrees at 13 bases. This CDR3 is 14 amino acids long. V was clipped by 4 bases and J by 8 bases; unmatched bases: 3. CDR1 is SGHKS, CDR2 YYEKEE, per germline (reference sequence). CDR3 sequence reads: CASSLLAGGDEQFF. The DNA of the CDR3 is TGTGCCAGCAGCCTACTAGCGGGAGGGGATGAGCAGTTCTTC. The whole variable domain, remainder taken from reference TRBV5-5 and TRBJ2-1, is DAGVTQSPTHLIKTRGQQVTLRCSPISGHKSVSWYQQVLGQGPQFIFQYYEKEERGRGNFPDRFSARQFPNYSSELNVNALLLGDSALYLCASSLLAGGDEQFFGPGTRLTVL.

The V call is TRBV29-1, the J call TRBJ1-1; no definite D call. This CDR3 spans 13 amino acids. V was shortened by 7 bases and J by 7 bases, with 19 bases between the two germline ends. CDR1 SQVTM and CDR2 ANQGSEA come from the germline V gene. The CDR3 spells CSETPLPADEAFF. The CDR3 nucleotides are TGCAGCGAGACCCCACTCCCGGCGGATGAAGCTTTCTTT.

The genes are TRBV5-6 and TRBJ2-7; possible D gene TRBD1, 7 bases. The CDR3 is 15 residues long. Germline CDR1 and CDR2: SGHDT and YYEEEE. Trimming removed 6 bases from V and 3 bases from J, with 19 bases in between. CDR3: CASNAGQFDNYEQYF. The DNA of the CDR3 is TGTGCCAGCAACGCGGGACAGTTCGACAACTACGAGCAGTACTTC.

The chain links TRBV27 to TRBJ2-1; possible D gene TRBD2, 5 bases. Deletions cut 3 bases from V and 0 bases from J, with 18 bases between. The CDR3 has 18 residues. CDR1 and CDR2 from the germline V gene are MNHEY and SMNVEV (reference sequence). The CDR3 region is CASSFTPPGVSSYNEQFF. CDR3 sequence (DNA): TGTGCCAGCAGTTTCACCCCCCCCGGGGTGAGCTCCTACAATGAGCAGTTCTTC.

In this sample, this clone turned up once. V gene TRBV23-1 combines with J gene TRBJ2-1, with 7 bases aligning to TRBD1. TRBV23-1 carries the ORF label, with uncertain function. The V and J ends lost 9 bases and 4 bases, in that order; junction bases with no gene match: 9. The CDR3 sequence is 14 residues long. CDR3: CARLGQPSYNEQFF. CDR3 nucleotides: TGCGCCAGACTGGGACAGCCGAGTTACAATGAGCAGTTCTTC.

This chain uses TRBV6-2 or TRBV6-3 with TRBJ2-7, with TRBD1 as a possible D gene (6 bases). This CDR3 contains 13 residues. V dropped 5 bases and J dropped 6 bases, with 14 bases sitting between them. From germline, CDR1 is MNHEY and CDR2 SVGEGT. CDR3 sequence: CASSANRAGEQYF. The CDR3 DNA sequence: TGTGCCAGCAGTGCGAACAGGGCTGGCGAGCAGTACTTC.

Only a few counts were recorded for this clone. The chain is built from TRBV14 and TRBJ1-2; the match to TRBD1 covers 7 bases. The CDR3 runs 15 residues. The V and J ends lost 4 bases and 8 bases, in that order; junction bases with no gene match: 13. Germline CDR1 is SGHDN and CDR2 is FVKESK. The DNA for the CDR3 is TGTGCCAGCAGCCCCTCAGGGGGAACCCTATGGGGCTACACCTTC. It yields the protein CASSPSGGTLWGYTF.

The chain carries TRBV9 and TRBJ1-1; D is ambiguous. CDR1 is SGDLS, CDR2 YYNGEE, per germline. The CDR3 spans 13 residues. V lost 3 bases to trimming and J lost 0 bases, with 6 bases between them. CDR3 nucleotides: TGTGCCAGCAGCGCGGGTGTGAACACTGAAGCTTTCTTT. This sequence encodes CASSAGVNTEAFF.

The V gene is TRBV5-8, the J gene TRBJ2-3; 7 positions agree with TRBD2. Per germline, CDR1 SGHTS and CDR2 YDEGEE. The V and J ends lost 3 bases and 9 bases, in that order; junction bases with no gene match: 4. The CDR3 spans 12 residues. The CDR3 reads CASSWGGETQYF. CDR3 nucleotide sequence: TGTGCCAGCAGCTGGGGGGGGGAGACGCAGTATTTT.

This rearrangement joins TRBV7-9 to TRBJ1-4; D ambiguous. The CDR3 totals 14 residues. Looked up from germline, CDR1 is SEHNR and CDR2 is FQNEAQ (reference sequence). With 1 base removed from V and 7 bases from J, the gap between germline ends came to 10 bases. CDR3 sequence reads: CASSLGAGREKLFF. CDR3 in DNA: TGTGCCAGCAGCTTAGGGGCAGGCCGTGAAAAACTGTTTTTT.

The CDR3 sequence: CASSPGQGNGGNQPQHF. In DNA, the CDR3 is TGTGCCAGCAGCCCGGGACAGGGGAATGGGGGCAATCAGCCCCAGCATTTT. The rearrangement joins TRBV27 to TRBJ1-5; TRBD1 agrees at 10 bases. With 6 bases clipped from V and 2 bases from J, the junction kept 10 bases outside the gene matches. The CDR3 extends over 17 amino acids. Germline values: CDR1 MNHEY, CDR2 SMNVEV (reference sequence).

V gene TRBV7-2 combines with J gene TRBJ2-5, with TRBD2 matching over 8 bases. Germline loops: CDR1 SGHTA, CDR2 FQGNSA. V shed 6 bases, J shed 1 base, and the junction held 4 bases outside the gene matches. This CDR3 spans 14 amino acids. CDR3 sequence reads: CASRPSGLQETQYF. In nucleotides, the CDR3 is TGTGCCAGCAGACCTAGCGGGCTCCAAGAGACCCAGTACTTC.

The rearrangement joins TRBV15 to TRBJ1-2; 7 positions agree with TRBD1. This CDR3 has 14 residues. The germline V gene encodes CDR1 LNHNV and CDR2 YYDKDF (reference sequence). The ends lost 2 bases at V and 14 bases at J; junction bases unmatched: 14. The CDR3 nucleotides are TGTGCCACCAGCAGATCCCGGACAGGTCTCGGTCGAACCTTC. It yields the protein CATSRSRTGLGRTF. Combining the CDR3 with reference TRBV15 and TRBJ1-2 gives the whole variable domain DAMVIQNPRYQVTQFGKPVTLSCSQTLNHNVMYWYQQKSSQAPKLLFHYYDKDFNNEADTPDNFQSRRPNTSFCFLDIRSPGLGDTAMYLCATSRSRTGLGRTFGSGTRLTVV.

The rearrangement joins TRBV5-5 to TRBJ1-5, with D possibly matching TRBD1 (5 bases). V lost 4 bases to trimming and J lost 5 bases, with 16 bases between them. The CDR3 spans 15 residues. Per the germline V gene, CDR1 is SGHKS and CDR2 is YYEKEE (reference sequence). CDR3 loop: CASSPGGEAHQPQHF. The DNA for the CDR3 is TGTGCCAGCAGCCCGGGGGGTGAGGCTCATCAGCCCCAGCATTTT.